The 9 T cell receptor beta chains below come from one sample, sequenced in a study of monozygotic twins with inflammatory bowel disease. TCRdb processed the 5' RACE reads again and assigns one entry to each CDR3 protein, with no DNA. The sample table sets out about 450,000 distinct CDR3 sequences. Sequencing used blood. These receptors were obtained from a human donor with ulcerative colitis or Crohn's disease, or a healthy co-twin of an affected twin (not recorded which).

The chain combines TRBV20-1 with TRBJ1-5; TCRdb reports TRBD1, a call that lacks DNA to check it against. The length of the CDR3 is 13 residues. Germline CDR1 and CDR2: DFQATT and SNEGSKA (reference sequence). The CDR3 here is CSAGGGSNQPQHF.

This chain links TRBV11-2 with TRBJ2-3; as DNA is missing, the TRBD2 call by TCRdb cannot be tested. The germline V gene encodes CDR1 SGHAT and CDR2 FQNNGV. This CDR3 region has 20 residues. The chain's CDR3 is CASSPMVLAGRGQKTDTQYF.

The rearrangement links TRBV7-2 to TRBJ2-3; the TRBD2 assignment by TCRdb is unverifiable without DNA. The CDR3 has 11 residues. The germline V gene encodes CDR1 SGHTA and CDR2 FQGNSA. The chain's CDR3 is CASSLVREGYF.

J is TRBJ1-2 and V is TRBV13; without DNA, the TCRdb call of TRBD1 cannot be checked. The CDR3 is made up of 13 amino acids. CDR1 and CDR2 from the germline V gene are PRHDT and FYEKMQ (reference sequence). The CDR3 is CASDQGASYGYTF.

V and J are TRBV28 and TRBJ2-1; TCRdb reports TRBD1, a call that lacks DNA to check it against. The CDR3 is 18 residues long. CDR1 MDHEN and CDR2 SYDVKM come from the germline V gene. The chain's CDR3 is CASSPYPPSGRANNEQFF.

The V call is TRBV28, the J call TRBJ2-2; TCRdb lists TRBD1, though no DNA is available to test this call. Germline V gene lookup returns CDR1 MDHEN and CDR2 SYDVKM. The CDR3 totals 15 residues. CDR3 loop: CASSPSVGGTGELFF. The entire variable domain, with the rest obtained from reference TRBV28 and TRBJ2-2, is as follows: DVKVTQSSRYLVKRTGEKVFLECVQDMDHENMFWYRQDPGLGLRLIYFSYDVKMKEKGDIPEGYSVSREKKERFSLILESASTNQTSMYLCASSPSVGGTGELFFGEGSRLTVL.

The genes are TRBV7-8 and TRBJ2-2; TCRdb's D gene call, TRBD2, goes unchecked for lack of DNA. Germline CDR1 is SGHVS and CDR2 is FQNEAQ. The CDR3 contains 16 residues. The CDR3 reads CASRDAVGGDTGELFF.

The chain has TRBV29-1 and TRBJ2-1; TCRdb outputs TRBD2, but without DNA this stays unchecked. CDR1 SQVTM and CDR2 ANQGSEA come from the germline V gene. The CDR3 length is 14 residues. The CDR3 here is CSAGNSGTLSEQFF.

The CDR3 loop reads CASSLFDRESYEQYF. V usage is TRBV5-6 and J usage is TRBJ2-7; the TRBD1 assignment by TCRdb is unverifiable without DNA. This CDR3 spans 15 amino acids. CDR1 is SGHDT, CDR2 YYEEEE, per germline.